Given below is one T cell receptor beta chain in context. What it recognizes is unknown. The sample is drawn from a study of T cell clonotyping in hematopoietic cell transplantation. The germline V and J ends were trimmed by 5 bases and 6 bases, with 10 bases remaining between them. Germline V CDR1 and CDR2: GTSNPN, SVGIG (reference sequence). The CDR3 covers 11 residues. Points from the study as a whole: Cells were unsorted, so CD4 and CD8 contributions were not separated. Pathologically expanded recipient clonotypes increased progressively from day 30 to day 180 as diversity fell.

Only in-frame clones appear in the TCRdb table, and some are missing; sequencing was by immunoSEQ multiplex PCR. The sample contains several thousand clones, about nine tenths of which appear only once. Samples: about 28 days before transplant, then days 30, 100 and 180 after. J is TRBJ1-2 and V is TRBV30, with no clear D. This specimen consisted of peripheral blood mononuclear cells, obtained 100 days after allogeneic stem cell transplant. The clonotype was recovered from a male patient aged 40-50 years who had an allogeneic stem cell transplant from an unrelated donor, so the T cells may come from the graft donor. Some clones in this sample may be carry-over from other donors' samples. CDR3 protein: CAWAKQDGYTF. The CDR3 nucleotides are TGTGCCTGGGCGAAGCAGGATGGCTACACCTTC.